Here is one T cell receptor (beta chain) with its context. The data were obtained in a study of shared clonotypes between healthy human individuals. Sequenced by immunoSEQ multiplex PCR; TCRdb stores in-frame clones only, minus some. This sample has hundreds of thousands of clones; about 96% occur once, and the top ten carry around 0.32%. The CDR3 contains 14 residues. Germline assignment: CDR1 SGHAT and CDR2 FQNNGV. Trimming left V 5 bases short and J 0 bases short, with 7 bases between. This chain joins TRBV11-2 and TRBJ2-2; D unclear. This clonotype was sampled from a man aged 25-45 years in good health. The sequencing sample was made of memory CD8+ T cells sorted from blood. Subset meaning: CD45RO+ cells pooled with CCR7-negative TemRA cells. CDR3 nucleotides: TGTGCCAGCAGCCCCTACACGAACACCGGGGAGCTGTTTTTT. Protein: CASSPYTNTGELFF.